The 25 T cell receptor beta chains presented below share a single source sample, sequenced in a study of CD8 T cells in ankylosing spondylitis. Their recognized antigens are unknown. Whole-study results and caveats: Made up of eight highly homologous variants, a TCR beta motif appeared characteristic of ankylosing spondylitis blood.

TCRdb redid the calling of the 5' RACE reads with MiXCR, one entry per CDR3 protein. The sample has under 850,000 distinct CDR3 sequences, around 17% seen once. The sequencing sample was made of blood, either unsorted or a sorted T cell fraction (not recorded which). The origin of the receptors is a male donor with ankylosing spondylitis.

This chain uses TRBV6-5 with TRBJ2-1; TRBD2 matches 11 bases. The CDR3 sequence is 16 residues long. With V trimmed by 5 bases and J by 4 bases, 7 bases remained unmatched. The V gene's germline CDR1 is MNHEY and CDR2 SVGAGI. CDR3 DNA sequence: TGTGCCAGCAGTACCCGACTAGCGGGACAGTACAATGAGCAGTTCTTC. Translated, it gives CASSTRLAGQYNEQFF.

This clonotype was detected a few times. The chain combines TRBV20-1 with TRBJ1-2; D possibly corresponds to TRBD1 (6 bases). The germline gives CDR1 DFQATT, CDR2 SNEGSKA (reference sequence). The CDR3 has 14 residues. V lost 6 bases, J lost 0 bases, and 14 bases lay in between. CDR3 nucleotide sequence: TGCAGTGCCATGACAGGCCCTGCTAACTATGGCTACACCTTC. This translates into CSAMTGPANYGYTF.

The rearrangement uses TRBV20-1 and TRBJ1-3; 9 positions match TRBD1. The CDR3 runs to 14 residues. CDR1 and CDR2 (germline): DFQATT, SNEGSKA (reference sequence). The J segment lost 3 bases and the V segment lost 5 bases, leaving 5 bases of the junction unmatched. This chain's CDR3 is CSAQRQGVGNTIYF. The CDR3, as DNA: TGCAGTGCTCAACGACAGGGGGTTGGAAACACCATATATTTT.

V usage is TRBV5-1 and J usage is TRBJ2-2, with D tentatively TRBD1 or TRBD2 (5 bases each). The CDR3 is 15 amino acids. CDR1 SGHRS and CDR2 YFSETQ come from the germline V gene. Trimming cost V 5 bases and J 6 bases, with 17 bases left between them. CDR3 protein: CASSSGTVVSGELFF. CDR3 bases: TGCGCCAGCAGTTCCGGGACGGTGGTATCCGGGGAGCTGTTTTTT.

The chain links TRBV28 to TRBJ1-2; D unresolved. From germline, CDR1 is MDHEN and CDR2 SYDVKM. There are 14 residues in the CDR3. V dropped 4 bases and J dropped 4 bases, with 13 bases sitting between them. The CDR3 is CASSSENPVYGYTF. The CDR3 DNA follows: TGTGCCAGCAGTTCAGAAAACCCGGTCTATGGCTACACCTTC.

The chain's CDR3 is CSVLTGVNYGYTF. The DNA of the CDR3 is TGCAGCGTGCTTACAGGGGTCAACTATGGCTACACCTTC. The genes are TRBV29-1 and TRBJ1-2; 7 bases map to TRBD1. The CDR3 loop spans 13 amino acids. V lost 6 bases, J lost 2 bases, and 6 bases stayed unmatched. Germline V CDR1 and CDR2: SQVTM, ANQGSEA.

This clonotype was seen only a few times. The rearrangement joins TRBV11-2 to TRBJ2-3; TRBD2 aligns across 13 bases. The CDR3 loop spans 18 amino acids. After removal of 5 bases from V and 5 bases from J, the junction contained 13 bases not matched to a gene. The germline V gene has CDR1 SGHAT and CDR2 FQNNGV. CDR3 nucleotide sequence: TGTGCCAGCAGCCGACGCCCAGGACTAGCGGGAGCATTAGATACGCAGTATTTT. Residues: CASSRRPGLAGALDTQYF.

J is TRBJ2-7 and V is TRBV4-2; D unclear. Germline V CDR1 and CDR2: LGHNA, YNFKEQ. V lost 2 bases and J 1 base, leaving 9 bases between the germline ends. CDR3 length: 14 residues. The CDR3 DNA follows: TGTGCCAGCAGCCAACCGACACTATCCTACGAGCAGTACTTC. It is translated as CASSQPTLSYEQYF.

This clonotype was counted only a few times. V and J are TRBV12-3 or TRBV12-4 and TRBJ1-6, with TRBD1 matching over 9 bases. The CDR3 totals 15 residues. V shed 6 bases, J shed 7 bases, and the junction held 7 bases outside the gene matches. This CDR3 reads CASRSGTGTNSPLHF. The CDR3 coding sequence is TGTGCCAGCAGATCCGGGACAGGGACAAATTCACCCCTCCACTTT.

V gene TRBV28 combines with J gene TRBJ1-1, with 8 positions matching TRBD1. Germline CDR1 MDHEN, CDR2 SYDVKM. The CDR3 has 17 residues. V lost 5 bases, J lost 5 bases, and 16 bases stayed unmatched. The CDR3 sequence: CASSSLRGRGPSTEAFF. The CDR3 DNA is TGTGCCAGCAGTAGCCTCCGGGGCAGGGGGCCCTCAACTGAAGCTTTCTTT.

J is TRBJ2-7 and V is TRBV12-3 or TRBV12-4; D is uncertain. V was pared by 6 bases and J by 1 base, with 10 bases between. The CDR3 totals 13 residues. The CDR3 spells CASRGGESYEQYF. The DNA of the CDR3 is TGTGCCAGCAGAGGTGGAGAGTCCTACGAGCAGTACTTC.

This clonotype was seen a few times. The chain links TRBV10-2 to TRBJ1-1; 8 positions match TRBD1. Germline-derived CDR1 and CDR2 are WSHSY and SAAADI. V trimming: 2 bases; J trimming: 3 bases; junction bases outside the gene matches: 11. The CDR3 covers 17 residues. DNA for the CDR3: TGCGCCAGCAGTGAGCAGGACAGGGAAAGGTGGGACACTGAAGCTTTCTTT. Translated: CASSEQDRERWDTEAFF.

The chain is built from TRBV4-1 and TRBJ2-5, with 11 bases fitting TRBD1. The CDR3 is 16 residues long. From germline, CDR1 is MGHRA and CDR2 YSYEKL. Losses at the gene ends were 0 bases for V and 6 bases for J; bases not matched to a gene: 6. Here the CDR3 reads CASSQEWTGGLKTQYF. The CDR3 DNA sequence: TGCGCCAGCAGCCAAGAATGGACAGGGGGCTTGAAGACCCAGTACTTC.

In this sample, this clonotype turned up a few times. The chain joins TRBV7-9 to TRBJ1-2; weak D call: TRBD1 (5 bases). The CDR3 is 13 amino acids. CDR1 SEHNR and CDR2 FQNEAQ come from the germline V gene (reference sequence). V was cut by 0 bases and J by 9 bases, with 11 bases left in between. CDR3 loop: CASSLASGDRYTF. The CDR3 DNA reads TGTGCCAGCAGCTTAGCTTCGGGGGATCGCTACACCTTC.

This clonotype has just a few counts. The chain carries TRBV18 and TRBJ1-1; no clear D gene. V was clipped by 2 bases and J by 1 base, with 11 bases between them. This CDR3 spans 15 amino acids. CDR1 and CDR2 from the germline V gene are KGHSH and LQKENI. CDR3 residues: CASSPSEGRNTEAFF. The CDR3 bases are TGTGCCAGCTCACCAAGTGAAGGACGGAACACTGAAGCTTTCTTT.

The rearrangement joins TRBV5-8 to TRBJ2-7; 9 bases map to TRBD2. The CDR3 extends over 14 amino acids. After removal of 5 bases from V and 7 bases from J, the junction contained 10 bases not matched to a gene. Germline CDR1 SGHTS, CDR2 YDEGEE. CDR3 region: CASSTLAGSGEQYF. For the CDR3, the DNA is TGTGCCAGCAGTACACTAGCGGGCTCTGGGGAGCAGTACTTC. Full variable domain (missing parts from reference TRBV5-8 and TRBJ2-7): EAGVTQSPTHLIKTRGQQATLRCSPISGHTSVYWYQQALGLGLQFLLWYDEGEERNRGNFPPRFSGRQFPNYSSELNVNALELEDSALYLCASSTLAGSGEQYFGPGTRLTVT.

This chain connects TRBV5-1 to TRBJ1-2, with a weak D call TRBD1 (6 bases). This CDR3 is 13 amino acids long. With 7 bases removed from V and 3 bases from J, the gap between germline ends came to 13 bases. Germline V lookup: CDR1 SGHRS, CDR2 YFSETQ. This CDR3 is CASGLGGYYGYTF. The CDR3 coding sequence is TGCGCCAGCGGCCTAGGGGGGTACTATGGCTACACCTTC.

This clonotype has a handful of counts. The chain is built from TRBV12-3 or TRBV12-4 and TRBJ2-2; D unresolved. Between the trimmed V and J ends, which lost 1 base and 6 bases, there was a span of 9 bases. This CDR3 is 14 amino acids long. This CDR3 reads CASSLGTLSGELFF. The CDR3 DNA sequence: TGTGCCAGCAGTTTAGGGACCCTTTCCGGGGAGCTGTTTTTT.

The chain combines TRBV7-9 with TRBJ2-3, with TRBD2 matching 8 bases. The CDR3 runs to 17 residues. Germline values: CDR1 SEHNR, CDR2 FQNEAQ (reference sequence). V gave up 2 bases and J gave up 0 bases; unmatched junction bases: 7. The CDR3: CASSLLDSGVSTDTQYF. CDR3 bases: TGTGCCAGCAGCTTACTCGATAGCGGGGTTAGCACAGATACGCAGTATTTT.

The genes are TRBV27 and TRBJ2-3, with D perhaps given as TRBD1 or TRBD2 (6 bases each). The germline gives CDR1 MNHEY, CDR2 SMNVEV (reference sequence). V was shortened by 7 bases and J by 5 bases, with 22 bases between the two germline ends. The CDR3 loop spans 16 amino acids. The CDR3 spells CASIYSWTGAKDTQYF. The DNA of the CDR3 is TGTGCCAGCATCTATTCGTGGACGGGGGCTAAAGATACGCAGTATTTT.

The chain combines TRBV29-1 with TRBJ1-4; D is unresolved. Trimming removed 6 bases at V and 4 bases at J, with 9 bases between. Germline V lookup: CDR1 SQVTM, CDR2 ANQGSEA. The CDR3 sequence is 12 residues long. The CDR3 is CSVKLSNEKLFF. CDR3 nucleotide sequence: TGCAGCGTCAAACTAAGTAATGAAAAACTGTTTTTT.

The J gene is TRBJ1-2, the V gene TRBV11-2; D ambiguous. The V end lost 1 base, the J end lost 8 bases, and 11 bases lay between the germline ends. Germline V gene data show CDR1 as SGHAT and CDR2 as FQNNGV. The CDR3 consists of 13 residues. The CDR3 loop reads CASSLGLIGGYTF. In nucleotides, the CDR3 is TGTGCCAGCAGCTTAGGCCTCATTGGGGGCTACACCTTC.

This clonotype turned up a few times. V usage is TRBV10-3 and J usage is TRBJ1-3; possible D gene TRBD1, 5 bases. With 0 bases removed from V and 0 bases from J, the gap between germline ends came to 9 bases. Germline V gene data show CDR1 as ENHRY and CDR2 as SYGVKD. The CDR3 covers 16 residues. CDR3 DNA: TGTGCCATCAGTGAGTCCCCAGGGAGCTCTGGAAACACCATATATTTT. Its translation: CAISESPGSSGNTIYF.

J is TRBJ1-6 and V is TRBV6-5; TRBD1 matches at 7 bases. Germline-derived CDR1 and CDR2 are MNHEY and SVGAGI. This CDR3 is 17 amino acids long. J was trimmed by 4 bases and V by 0 bases; bases with no gene match: 6. The CDR3 sequence is CASSYSRGGRYNSPLHF. CDR3 DNA: TGTGCCAGCAGTTACTCGAGAGGGGGCAGGTATAATTCACCCCTCCACTTT.

The V gene is TRBV5-1, the J gene TRBJ2-1, with 10 nucleotides matching TRBD2. Germline lookup yields CDR1 SGHRS and CDR2 YFSETQ. The trim removed 4 bases at V and 2 bases at J, leaving 3 bases unmatched. The CDR3 runs 15 residues. The CDR3 protein is CASSPGLATYNEQFF. The CDR3 DNA sequence: TGCGCCAGCAGCCCGGGACTAGCGACCTACAATGAGCAGTTCTTC.